Below, 22 T cell receptor beta chains from the same sample are listed, as sequenced in a study of T-cell memory formation after mild COVID-19. TCRdb re-called the 5' RACE reads through MiXCR, storing one row per CDR3 protein. This table holds 450,000 or so distinct CDR3 sequences, roughly 25% found once. The specimen was PBMCs or a T cell subset sorted from them (not recorded which). The receptors here all came from an adult woman who had mild COVID-19 (a few samples of this study predate the infection). Cell type and time point are not known.

This chain links TRBV5-6 with TRBJ2-7; 9 bases map to TRBD1. After removal of 0 bases from V and 3 bases from J, the junction contained 1 base not matched to a gene. The germline CDR1 and CDR2 sequences are SGHDT and YYEEEE. The CDR3 loop spans 14 amino acids. The chain's CDR3 is CASSLGDRDYEQYF. In nucleotides, the CDR3 is TGTGCCAGCAGCTTGGGGGACAGGGACTACGAGCAGTACTTC. Full variable domain (missing parts from reference TRBV5-6 and TRBJ2-7): DAGVTQSPTHLIKTRGQQVTLRCSPKSGHDTVSWYQQALGQGPQFIFQYYEEEERQRGNFPDRFSGHQFPNYSSELNVNALLLGDSALYLCASSLGDRDYEQYFGPGTRLTVT.

This clonotype has more than one count but fewer than ten. The DNA for the CDR3 is TGTGCCAGCTCACCACCGGCGGACTCCTACGAGCAGTACTTC. Its protein product is CASSPPADSYEQYF. The rearrangement uses TRBV18 and TRBJ2-7, with D uncertain. There are 14 residues in the CDR3. Trimming stripped 0 bases from V and 0 bases from J, with 6 bases between. Per the germline V gene, CDR1 is KGHSH and CDR2 is LQKENI.

In this sample, this clonotype turned up a few times. V and J are TRBV7-8 and TRBJ2-7; possible D gene TRBD1, 5 bases. V dropped 5 bases and J dropped 3 bases, with 14 bases sitting between them. This CDR3 has 14 residues. Germline-derived CDR1 and CDR2 are SGHVS and FQNEAQ. Here the CDR3 DNA reads TGTGCCAGCAGCACCCACAGGACCTTCTACGAGCAGTACTTC. Translation: CASSTHRTFYEQYF.

V usage is TRBV24-1 and J usage is TRBJ1-5; no clear D. Germline V lookup: CDR1 KGHDR, CDR2 SFDVKD. Trimming removed 3 bases from V and 5 bases from J, with 10 bases in between. CDR3 size: 14 residues. CDR3 sequence reads: CATSDRTFHQPQHF. CDR3 in DNA: TGTGCCACCAGTGATAGAACCTTCCATCAGCCCCAGCATTTT.

The chain joins TRBV5-1 to TRBJ2-1; maybe TRBD2 (6 bases). The germline V gene encodes CDR1 SGHRS and CDR2 YFSETQ. The CDR3 consists of 14 residues. Trimming pared 0 bases from V and 4 bases from J, leaving 8 bases between. CDR3: CASSLGGEYNEQFF. CDR3 coding DNA: TGCGCCAGCAGCTTGGGCGGGGAGTACAATGAGCAGTTCTTC.

The sample holds many counts of this clonotype. The chain is built from TRBV5-6 and TRBJ2-2; 9 bases match TRBD2. The germline V gene encodes CDR1 SGHDT and CDR2 YYEEEE. V was clipped by 4 bases and J by 7 bases; unmatched bases: 11. The CDR3 loop spans 16 amino acids. CDR3 nucleotides: TGTGCCAGCAGCGTGATCGCGGGGGGGCCTGGCGGGGAGCTGTTTTTT. This sequence encodes CASSVIAGGPGGELFF. Filled out from reference TRBV5-6 and TRBJ2-2, the complete variable domain reads DAGVTQSPTHLIKTRGQQVTLRCSPKSGHDTVSWYQQALGQGPQFIFQYYEEEERQRGNFPDRFSGHQFPNYSSELNVNALLLGDSALYLCASSVIAGGPGGELFFGEGSRLTVL.

V usage is TRBV20-1 and J usage is TRBJ1-1, with 7 nucleotides matching TRBD1. CDR3 length: 14 amino acids. Looked up from germline, CDR1 is DFQATT and CDR2 is SNEGSKA (reference sequence). The V and J ends lost 1 base and 3 bases, in that order; junction bases with no gene match: 5. The CDR3 DNA follows: TGCAGTGCTAGAGGGATGACAGGGCACACTGAAGCTTTCTTT. Translation: CSARGMTGHTEAFF.

J is TRBJ1-5 and V is TRBV3-1; 10 nucleotides line up with TRBD1. The CDR3 covers 15 residues. Germline V gene data show CDR1 as LGHDT and CDR2 as YNNKEL (reference sequence). The ends lost 1 base at V and 9 bases at J; junction bases unmatched: 6. CDR3 amino acids: CASSQGGQGLRPQHF. Here the CDR3 DNA reads TGTGCCAGCAGCCAAGGGGGACAGGGGCTCCGGCCCCAGCATTTT.

The V and J genes are TRBV29-1 and TRBJ2-1; D remains ambiguous. Germline CDR1 reads SQVTM; CDR2 reads ANQGSEA. V gave up 7 bases and J gave up 3 bases, with 10 bases separating them. This CDR3 is built from 12 residues. The CDR3: CSGVASYNEQFF. The CDR3 DNA reads as TGCAGCGGGGTGGCTAGCTACAATGAGCAGTTCTTC.

This clonotype was recorded a few times. This chain links TRBV12-3 or TRBV12-4 with TRBJ1-3, with D perhaps TRBD1 (6 bases). The CDR3 is 15 residues long. V lost 6 bases to trimming and J lost 0 bases, with 12 bases between them. The CDR3 DNA reads TGTGCCAGCAGGCCTACAGGGACCTCTGGAAACACCATATATTTT. Translated, it gives CASRPTGTSGNTIYF.

The V call is TRBV10-3, the J call TRBJ2-1; maybe TRBD2 (6 bases). The V end was cut by 6 bases, the J end by 5 bases, with 17 bases between. The CDR3 length is 15 residues. Germline V gene sequence: CDR1 ENHRY, CDR2 SYGVKD. CDR3 amino acids: CAIRGGGAENNEQFF. DNA for the CDR3: TGTGCCATCAGGGGCGGCGGGGCAGAAAACAATGAGCAGTTCTTC.

This clonotype was seen more than once but under ten times. The chain joins TRBV2 to TRBJ2-1; 10 bases map to TRBD2. V lost 2 bases, J lost 10 bases, and 8 bases stayed unmatched. Germline values: CDR1 SNHLY, CDR2 FYNNEI. The CDR3 covers 15 residues. CDR3 protein: CASSESLGLAEEQFF. The CDR3 region has the DNA TGTGCCAGCAGTGAATCCTTAGGACTAGCGGAAGAGCAGTTCTTC. Using reference TRBV2 and TRBJ2-1 for the parts outside the CDR3, the full variable domain is EPEVTQTPSHQVTQMGQEVILRCVPISNHLYFYWYRQILGQKVEFLVSFYNNEISEKSEIFDDQFSVERPDGSNFTLKIRSTKLEDSAMYFCASSESLGLAEEQFFGPGTRLTVL.

The J gene is TRBJ2-1, the V gene TRBV7-2; D is perhaps TRBD2 (6 bases). In germline, CDR1 is SGHTA, CDR2 FQGNSA. V shed 2 bases and J shed 1 base, with 18 bases lying between them. The CDR3 contains 18 residues. CDR3 sequence: CASSLYGSGSSSYNEQFF. The CDR3 DNA sequence: TGTGCCAGCAGCTTATATGGGTCCGGGAGCTCATCCTACAATGAGCAGTTCTTC. The full variable domain, in which reference TRBV7-2 and TRBJ2-1 provide the parts outside the CDR3, is GAGVSQSPSNKVTEKGKDVELRCDPISGHTALYWYRQSLGQGLEFLIYFQGNSAPDKSGLPSDRFSAERTGGSVSTLTIQRTQQEDSAVYLCASSLYGSGSSSYNEQFFGPGTRLTVL.

J is TRBJ2-5 and V is TRBV5-4; 8 positions match TRBD1. The V gene end was trimmed by 4 bases and the J gene end by 0 bases; junction bases not matched to a gene: 8. The germline V gene encodes CDR1 SGHNT and CDR2 YYREEE (reference sequence). The CDR3 loop spans 16 amino acids. CDR3: CASSQRQGRYQETQYF. The CDR3 DNA sequence: TGTGCCAGCAGCCAACGACAGGGGCGATACCAAGAGACCCAGTACTTC.

The V gene is TRBV19, the J gene TRBJ2-1; 10 nucleotides match TRBD2. Germline values: CDR1 LNHDA, CDR2 SQIVND (reference sequence). V was pared by 1 base and J by 5 bases, with 8 bases of the junction left unmatched. The CDR3 runs to 17 residues. The CDR3 sequence: CASSIARSGRANNEQFF. For the CDR3, the DNA is TGTGCCAGTAGTATAGCGAGGAGCGGGAGGGCCAACAATGAGCAGTTCTTC.

The chain recombines TRBV5-6 with TRBJ2-7, with D possibly TRBD1 on 7 matching bases. CDR1 is SGHDT and CDR2 is YYEEEE in the germline V gene. The CDR3 sequence is 15 residues long. Trimming stripped 1 base from V and 4 bases from J, with 15 bases between. The CDR3 region is CASSLNGQGGYEQYF. As DNA, the CDR3 is TGTGCCAGCAGCTTGAACGGCCAGGGGGGATACGAGCAGTACTTC.

This chain links TRBV7-6 with TRBJ2-1; D assignment may be TRBD1 or TRBD2 (5 bases each). The CDR3 extends over 15 amino acids. The germline V gene encodes CDR1 SGHVS and CDR2 FNYEAQ. With 5 bases removed from V and 0 bases from J, the gap between germline ends came to 11 bases. The CDR3 DNA reads TGTGCCAGCAGCGCCAGGGAGAGCTCCTACAATGAGCAGTTCTTC. Protein sequence: CASSARESSYNEQFF.

The chain recombines TRBV12-3 or TRBV12-4 with TRBJ1-1, with a tentative D call TRBD1 (6 bases). The V end lost 3 bases, the J end lost 1 base, and 18 bases lay between the germline ends. The CDR3 sequence is 17 residues long. The CDR3 here is CASSLNTGPMWNTEAFF. The DNA of the CDR3 is TGTGCCAGCAGTTTGAATACAGGGCCGATGTGGAACACTGAAGCTTTCTTT.

The J gene is TRBJ1-2, the V gene TRBV13, with D hard to call. This CDR3 has 13 residues. The germline V and J ends were trimmed by 8 bases and 4 bases, with 14 bases remaining between them. In germline, CDR1 is PRHDT, CDR2 FYEKMQ (reference sequence). The CDR3 coding sequence is TGTGCCAGCTCCCTGGGCAAAATCTATGGCTACACCTTC. Protein sequence: CASSLGKIYGYTF.

This rearrangement joins TRBV7-3 to TRBJ2-1; 13 bases agree with TRBD2. Germline values: CDR1 SGHTA, CDR2 FQGTGA. The CDR3 totals 15 residues. J lost 9 bases, V lost 5 bases, and 7 bases had no gene match. In DNA, the CDR3 is TGTGCCAGCAGCCCAGGACTAGCGGGAGTTACTGAGCAGTTCTTC. Translating it yields CASSPGLAGVTEQFF.

The rearrangement uses TRBV5-1 and TRBJ2-6, with D possibly called TRBD1 or TRBD2 (5 bases each). The CDR3 length is 16 residues. Trimming shortened V by 0 bases and J by 0 bases, and 7 bases separated the two germline ends. Germline CDR1 is SGHRS and CDR2 is YFSETQ. The DNA of the CDR3 is TGCGCCAGCAGCTTGGTAGGGACCTCTGGGGCCAACGTCCTGACTTTC. It translates to CASSLVGTSGANVLTF.

The chain links TRBV20-1 to TRBJ2-5; 7 bases fit TRBD1. V gave up 2 bases and J gave up 0 bases; unmatched junction bases: 21. CDR3 length: 20 amino acids. Per germline, CDR1 DFQATT and CDR2 SNEGSKA (reference sequence). Written as DNA, the CDR3 is TGCAGTGCTAGACCCCTCGACAGGGTGGCAGAGAATTTACACCAAGAGACCCAGTACTTC. Translated: CSARPLDRVAENLHQETQYF.